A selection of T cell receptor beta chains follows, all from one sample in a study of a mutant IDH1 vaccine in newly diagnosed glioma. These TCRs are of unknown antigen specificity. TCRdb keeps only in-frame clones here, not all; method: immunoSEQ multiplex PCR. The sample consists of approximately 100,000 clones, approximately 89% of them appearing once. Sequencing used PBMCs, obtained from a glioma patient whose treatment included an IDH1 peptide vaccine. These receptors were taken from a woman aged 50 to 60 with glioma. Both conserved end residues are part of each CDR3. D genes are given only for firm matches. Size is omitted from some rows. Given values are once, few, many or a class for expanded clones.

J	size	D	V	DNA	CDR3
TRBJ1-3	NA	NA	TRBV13	TGTGCCAGCAGCGAGGACAGAGTCTCTGGAAACACCATATATTTT	CASSEDRVSGNTIYF
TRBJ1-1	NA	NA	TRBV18	TGTGCCAGCTCACCAAGGGAGAACACTGAAGCTTTCTTT	CASSPRENTEAFF
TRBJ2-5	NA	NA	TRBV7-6	TGTGCCAGCAGCATGAACCCGGGCCAAGAGACCCAGTACTTC	CASSMNPGQETQYF
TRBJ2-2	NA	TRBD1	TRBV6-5	TGTGCCAGCAGTTACTCACAGGGGACAAACACCGGGGAGCTGTTTTTT	CASSYSQGTNTGELFF
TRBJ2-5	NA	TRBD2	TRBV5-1	TGCGCCAGCAGCCGAACGACTAGCGGGATTGGGGAGACCCAGTACTTC	CASSRTTSGIGETQYF
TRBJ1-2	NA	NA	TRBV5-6	TGTGCCAGCAGCTCCGGACTGAGCTATGGCTACACCTTC	CASSSGLSYGYTF
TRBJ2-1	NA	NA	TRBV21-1	TGTGCCAGCAGCACCCGGACTAGCACTGAGCAGTTCTTC	CASSTRTSTEQFF
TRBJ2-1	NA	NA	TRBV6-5	TGTGCCAGCAGCCCAGGGAGTTCGGGATTCGATGAGCAGTTCTTC	CASSPGSSGFDEQFF
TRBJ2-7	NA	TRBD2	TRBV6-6	TGTGCCAGCAGCCACCCGGGGGGTTGCTACGAGCAGTACTTC	CASSHPGGCYEQYF
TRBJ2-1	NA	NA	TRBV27	TGTGCCAGCAGTTTAACGGCGGAGGGGTACAATGAGCAGTTCTTC	CASSLTAEGYNEQFF
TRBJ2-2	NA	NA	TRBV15	TGTGCCACCAGCAGAGGAATTGGGGCAGGGAACACCGGGGAGCTGTTTTTT	CATSRGIGAGNTGELFF
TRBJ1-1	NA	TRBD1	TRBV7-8	TGTGTCAGCTTCCCGCCCGTTAGACAGGGGGCGCAAACTGAAGCTTTCTTT	CVSFPPVRQGAQTEAFF
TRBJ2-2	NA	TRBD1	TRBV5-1	TGCGCCAGCAGCCAGTTGGGACAGGGTCCCACCGGGGAGCTGTTTTTT	CASSQLGQGPTGELFF
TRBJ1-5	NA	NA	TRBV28	TGTGCCAGCAGTTTTGGCGGGAATAGCAATCAGCCCCAGCATTTT	CASSFGGNSNQPQHF
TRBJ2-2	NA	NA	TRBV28	TGTGCCAGCACCACAATGAACACCGGGGAGCTGTTTTTT	CASTTMNTGELFF
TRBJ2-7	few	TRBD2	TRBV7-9	TGTGCCAGCAGCTTGCCGGGAGGGCCGAACGAGCAGTACTTC	CASSLPGGPNEQYF
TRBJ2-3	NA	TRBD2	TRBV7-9	TGTGCCAGCAGCCCCCTAAGGGTTGGTGGGACTAGCGGCACAGATACGCAGTATTTT	CASSPLRVGGTSGTDTQYF
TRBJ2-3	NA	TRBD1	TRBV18	TGTGCCAGCTCACCTCCGGGACAGGGGGCAGATGCGCAGTATTTT	CASSPPGQGADAQYF
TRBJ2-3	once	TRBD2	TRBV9	TGTGCCAGCAGACCCGGACTAGCCTCCACAGATACGCAGTATTTT	CASRPGLASTDTQYF
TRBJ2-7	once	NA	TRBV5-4	TGTGCCAGCAGCTTGAGGTACGGAGAGCAGTACTTC	CASSLRYGEQYF
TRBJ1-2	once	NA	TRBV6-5	TGTGCCAGCAGTCCGGGTGTAGGAGGCTACACCTTC	CASSPGVGGYTF
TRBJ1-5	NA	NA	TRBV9	TGTGCCAGCAGCGTAGAGGGGGGCGTAAATCAGCCCCAGCATTTT	CASSVEGGVNQPQHF
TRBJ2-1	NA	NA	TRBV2	TGTGCCAGCAGTGAAGGTACAGTCAATGAGCAGTTCTTC	CASSEGTVNEQFF
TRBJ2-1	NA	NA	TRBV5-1	TGCGCCAGCAGGAATAGCGATGAGCAGTTCTTC	CASRNSDEQFF
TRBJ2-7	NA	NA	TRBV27	TGTGCCAGCAGTTTAGGGACAAACTCCTACGAGCAGTACTTC	CASSLGTNSYEQYF